This T cell receptor (beta chain) was recorded in a study of a mutant IDH1 vaccine in newly diagnosed glioma. Looking at the study overall: Treated individuals were approximately 60% male and roughly 40% female, averaging 40.4 years of age.

The CDR3 contains 11 residues. The V end was cut by 7 bases, the J end by 11 bases, with 14 bases between. Germline CDR1 reads SNHLY; CDR2 reads FYNNEI. The repertoire was sequenced with immunoSEQ multiplex PCR; TCRdb's copy has only in-frame clones and lacks some. Of about 25,000 clones in the sample, approximately 70% were seen once. About this clone itself: Its antigen is unidentified.

Time point here: week 11, during vaccination. In the vaccine, a single dose held 300 ug of the mutant IDH1 20-mer peptide, along with topical imiquimod. The chain carries TRBV2 and TRBJ1-1; no definite D call. The clonotype comes from a man between 18 and 35 years old with glioma. Some clones in this sample may be carry-over from other donors' samples. This specimen consisted of peripheral blood mononuclear cells (PBMCs), obtained from a glioma patient whose treatment included an IDH1 peptide vaccine. This CDR3 is CASKDPSSAFF. In nucleotides, the CDR3 is TGTGCCAGCAAGGATCCGTCATCTGCTTTCTTT.